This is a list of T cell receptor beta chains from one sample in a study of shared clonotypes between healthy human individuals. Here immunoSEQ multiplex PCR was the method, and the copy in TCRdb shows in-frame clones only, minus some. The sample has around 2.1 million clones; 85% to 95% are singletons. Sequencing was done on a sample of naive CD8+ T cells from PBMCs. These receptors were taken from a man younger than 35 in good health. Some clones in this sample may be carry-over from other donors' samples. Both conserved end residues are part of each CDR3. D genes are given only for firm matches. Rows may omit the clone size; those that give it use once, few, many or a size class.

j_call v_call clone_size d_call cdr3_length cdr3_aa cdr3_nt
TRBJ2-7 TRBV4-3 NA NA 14 CASSPTQGWYEQYF TGCGCCAGCAGCCCGACCCAGGGGTGGTACGAGCAGTACTTC
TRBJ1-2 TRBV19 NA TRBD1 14 CASSPGTGLYGYTF TGTGCCAGTAGTCCTGGGACAGGCCTCTATGGCTACACCTTC
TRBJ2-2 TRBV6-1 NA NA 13 CASRPSGTGELFF TGTGCCAGCAGGCCCTCGGGGACCGGGGAGCTGTTTTTT
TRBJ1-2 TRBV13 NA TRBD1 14 CASSSSWDREFNTF TGTGCCAGCAGCTCGAGTTGGGACAGGGAGTTTAACACCTTC
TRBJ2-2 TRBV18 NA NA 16 CASSPEDSPEGGELFF TGTGCCAGCTCACCAGAGGACAGCCCCGAGGGCGGGGAGCTGTTTTTT
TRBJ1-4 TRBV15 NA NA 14 CATSRVWPGEKLFF TGTGCCACCAGCAGAGTGTGGCCGGGTGAAAAACTGTTTTTT
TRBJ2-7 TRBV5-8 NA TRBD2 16 CASSLLGLAGKYEQYF TGTGCCAGCAGCTTGCTAGGTCTAGCGGGGAAATACGAGCAGTACTTC
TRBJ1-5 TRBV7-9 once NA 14 CASSLAGVGQPQHF TGTGCCAGCAGCTTAGCAGGGGTCGGTCAGCCCCAGCATTTT
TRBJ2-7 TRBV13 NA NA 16 CASSLSITGRYYEQYF TGTGCCAGCAGCTTAAGTATCACAGGGAGGTACTACGAGCAGTACTTC
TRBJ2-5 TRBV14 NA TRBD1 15 CASSLPRGPRETQYF TGTGCCAGCAGCCTACCCAGGGGGCCGAGAGAGACCCAGTACTTC
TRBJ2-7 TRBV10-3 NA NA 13 CAISYDRTYEQYF TGTGCCATCAGTTACGACAGAACCTACGAGCAGTACTTC
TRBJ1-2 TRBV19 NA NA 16 CASSPDKHPSNYGYTF TGTGCCAGTAGTCCTGACAAGCACCCTTCCAACTATGGCTACACCTTC
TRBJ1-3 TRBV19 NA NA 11 CASTSFSTIYF TGTGCCAGCACTTCTTTCAGCACCATATATTTT
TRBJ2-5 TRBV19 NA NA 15 CASSISPRRGETQYF TGTGCCAGTAGTATCTCTCCTCGACGGGGGGAGACCCAGTACTTC
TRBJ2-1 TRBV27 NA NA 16 CASSLSSGLPGSEQFF TGTGCCAGCAGTTTAAGTTCGGGTCTACCTGGGAGTGAGCAGTTCTTC
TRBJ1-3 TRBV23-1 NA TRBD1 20 CASSPVGRVSRDRAGNTIYF TGCGCCAGCAGTCCTGTGGGACGAGTCAGTCGGGACAGGGCCGGAAACACCATATATTTT
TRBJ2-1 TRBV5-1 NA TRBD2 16 CASRPLAGEIYNEQFF TGCGCCAGCAGACCTCTGGCGGGAGAGATATACAATGAGCAGTTCTTC
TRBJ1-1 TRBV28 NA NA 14 CASTYGGEDTEAFF TGTGCCAGCACCTACGGGGGCGAGGACACTGAAGCTTTCTTT
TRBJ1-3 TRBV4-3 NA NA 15 CASSHSRVSGNTIYF TGCGCCAGCAGCCATTCACGGGTCTCTGGAAACACCATATATTTT
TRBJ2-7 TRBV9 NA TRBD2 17 CASSVASGAGGFYEQYF TGTGCCAGCAGCGTAGCTTCCGGGGCGGGAGGCTTCTACGAGCAGTACTTC
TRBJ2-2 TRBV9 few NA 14 CASSVGGYTGELFF TGTGCCAGCAGCGTAGGGGGGTACACCGGGGAGCTGTTTTTT